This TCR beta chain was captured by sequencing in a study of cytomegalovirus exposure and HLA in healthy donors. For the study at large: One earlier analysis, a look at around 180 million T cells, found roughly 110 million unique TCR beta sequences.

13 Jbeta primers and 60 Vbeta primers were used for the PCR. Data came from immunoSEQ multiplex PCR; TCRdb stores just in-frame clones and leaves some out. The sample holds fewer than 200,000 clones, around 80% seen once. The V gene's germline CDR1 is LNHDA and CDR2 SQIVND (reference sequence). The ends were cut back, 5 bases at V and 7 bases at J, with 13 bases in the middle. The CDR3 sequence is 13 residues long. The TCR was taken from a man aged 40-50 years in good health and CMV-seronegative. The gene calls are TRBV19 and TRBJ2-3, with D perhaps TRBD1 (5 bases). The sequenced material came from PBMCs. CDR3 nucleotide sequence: TGTGCCAGTAGTTATCAGGGATGGAATACGCAGTATTTT. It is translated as CASSYQGWNTQYF.